The 3 T cell receptor beta chains presented below share a single source sample, sequenced in a study of T cells in women clearing cervical HPV infection. Method: immunoSEQ multiplex PCR; TCRdb's copy keeps in-frame clones and lacks some. This repertoire includes fewer than 40,000 clones. Sequences were obtained from blood buffy coat. The receptors were gathered from a woman aged 18-69 years with a cervical HPV16 infection that either progressed to CIN3+ or cleared (not recorded which).

Concerning this clone: Sequencing ends 3 residues short of the CDR3 end; the germline J gene provides the rest. The chain recombines TRBV5-6 with TRBJ2-7; 8 bases align to TRBD1. Germline CDR1 SGHDT, CDR2 YYEEEE. The ends lost 2 bases at V and 5 bases at J; junction bases unmatched: 9. The CDR3 is made up of 15 amino acids. The part of the CDR3 DNA that was read is TGTGCCAGCAGCTTCCTCGGGACAGGATCGGACGAG. Translated: CASSFLGTGSDE. The full CDR3 is CASSFLGTGSDEQYF.

Regarding this clone: The read halts 3 residues ahead of the CDR3 end, with the missing end drawn from the germline J gene. V is TRBV19 and J is TRBJ1-2; 7 bases match TRBD1. The CDR3 length is 16 residues. V lost 2 bases to trimming and J lost 7 bases; unmatched junction nucleotides: 13. Germline V CDR1 and CDR2: LNHDA, SQIVND (reference sequence). The sequenced CDR3 bases are TGTGCCAGTAGTATACTACCAACGGACAGGAAAGGTGGC. This codes for CASSILPTDRKGG. The entire CDR3 reads CASSILPTDRKGGYTF. The full variable domain, its missing parts supplied by reference TRBV19 and TRBJ1-2, is DGGITQSPKYLFRKEGQNVTLSCEQNLNHDAMYWYRQDPGQGLRLIYYSQIVNDFQKGDIAEGYSVSREKKESFPLTVTSAQKNPTAFYLCASSILPTDRKGGYTFGSGTRLTVV.

Turning to this clone: With the read ending 3 residues before the CDR3 end, the germline J gene is used to fill in that end. The chain is built from TRBV20-1 and TRBJ2-3; 8 bases line up with TRBD2. Germline loops: CDR1 DFQATT, CDR2 SNEGSKA (reference sequence). The CDR3 covers 13 residues. The junction had 3 bases not matched to a gene; V was cut back by 1 base and J by 6 bases. CDR3 sequence reads: CSARGTSYDTQYF. The CDR3 DNA, read in part, is TGCAGTGCTAGAGGGACTAGCTATGATACG.